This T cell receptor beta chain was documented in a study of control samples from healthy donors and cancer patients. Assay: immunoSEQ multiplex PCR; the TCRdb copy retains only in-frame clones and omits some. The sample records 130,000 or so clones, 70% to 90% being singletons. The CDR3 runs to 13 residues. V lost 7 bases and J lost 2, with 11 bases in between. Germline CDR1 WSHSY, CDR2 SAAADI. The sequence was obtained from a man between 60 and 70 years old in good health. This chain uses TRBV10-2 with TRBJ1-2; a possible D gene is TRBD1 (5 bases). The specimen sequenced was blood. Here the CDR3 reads CASKPRGNYGYTF. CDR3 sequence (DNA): TGCGCCAGCAAACCGAGGGGCAACTATGGCTACACCTTC.